This TCR beta chain is drawn from a study of memory CD4+ T cells and cytomegalovirus serostatus. Study summary: This sample comes from healthy Belgian adults, about nine CMV seropositive, about 23 seronegative.

Remarks on this clone: Its specificity is unknown.

As originally analysed: After removing out-of-frame reads, under 2.5 million distinct TCRbeta sequences remained. Profiled with immunoSEQ multiplex PCR; TCRdb holds only in-frame clones, not every one. The D gene and trimming were derived from the DNA, and the V and J assignments and clone size from that table. The sample contains about 50,000 clones, more than 75% of which appear only once. Single viable CD3+CD4+CD8-CD45RO+ cells were sorted as the memory CD4+ T cells. CMV serostatus came from serum IgG against pp150, pp28, p38, p52. Germline V lookup: CDR1 MDHEN, CDR2 SYDVKM. V lost 9 bases and J 0 bases, leaving 6 bases between the germline ends. This CDR3 is built from 13 residues. General study points: The CMV-associated TCR signature appears largely within the CD4+ memory repertoire.

This TCR came from an adult in good health and CMV-seronegative. Sequencing was done on a sample of memory CD4+ T cells from blood. The rearrangement joins TRBV28 to TRBJ1-6, with D unclear. The DNA for the CDR3 is TGTGCCAGTGGGGACTCCTATAATTCACCCCTCCACTTT. Amino acids: CASGDSYNSPLHF.